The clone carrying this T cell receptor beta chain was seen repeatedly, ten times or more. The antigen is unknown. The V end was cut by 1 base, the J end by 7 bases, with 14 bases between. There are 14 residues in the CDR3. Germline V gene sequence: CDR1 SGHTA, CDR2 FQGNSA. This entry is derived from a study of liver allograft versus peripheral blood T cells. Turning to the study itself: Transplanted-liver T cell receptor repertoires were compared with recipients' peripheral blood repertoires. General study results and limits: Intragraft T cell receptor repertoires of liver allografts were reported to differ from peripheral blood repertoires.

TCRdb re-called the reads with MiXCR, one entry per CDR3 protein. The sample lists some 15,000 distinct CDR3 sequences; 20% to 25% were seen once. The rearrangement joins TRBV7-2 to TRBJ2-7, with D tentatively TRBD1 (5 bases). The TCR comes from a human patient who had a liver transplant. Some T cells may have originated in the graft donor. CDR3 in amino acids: CASSLGGRLGEQYF. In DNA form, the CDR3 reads TGTGCCAGCAGCTTAGGGGGCCGTTTGGGGGAGCAGTACTTC.